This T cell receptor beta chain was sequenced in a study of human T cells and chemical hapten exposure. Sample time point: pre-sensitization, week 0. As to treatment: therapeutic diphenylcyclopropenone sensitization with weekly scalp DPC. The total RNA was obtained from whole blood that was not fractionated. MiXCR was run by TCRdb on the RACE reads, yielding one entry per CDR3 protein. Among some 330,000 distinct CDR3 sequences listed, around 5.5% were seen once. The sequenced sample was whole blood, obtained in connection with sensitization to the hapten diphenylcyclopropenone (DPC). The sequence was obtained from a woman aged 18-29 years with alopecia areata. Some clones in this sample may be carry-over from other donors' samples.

This CDR3 is CSAAQTDRLNEKLFF. The CDR3 DNA sequence: TGCAGTGCTGCCCAGACTGACAGACTTAATGAAAAACTGTTTTTT. The chain links TRBV20-1 to TRBJ1-4; the D gene is possibly TRBD1 (5 bases). Germline-derived CDR1 and CDR2 are DFQATT and SNEGSKA (reference sequence). V was trimmed by 5 bases and J by 4 bases, leaving 17 bases between them. This CDR3 comprises 15 residues.